These 17 T cell receptor beta chains share one sample of origin, sequenced in a study of CD8+CD57+ T cells in acquired aplastic anemia. It was genomic DNA that served as the template for profiling TCR beta VDJ and CDR3. Using its own MiXCR run on the reads, TCRdb lists one record per CDR3 protein. The sample contains 150,000 to 200,000 distinct CDR3 sequences, 63% of which appear only once. The material sequenced was sorted CD4+, CD8+, or CD8+CD57+ T cells (not recorded which) from PBMCs. These receptors came from a human donor in good health.

This clonotype was counted many times. The J gene is TRBJ1-1, the V gene TRBV4-2; TRBD1 agrees at 7 bases. V shed 2 bases and J 0 bases; nucleotides not matched to a gene: 3. The length of the CDR3 is 15 residues. Per germline, CDR1 LGHNA and CDR2 YNFKEQ. The CDR3 protein is CASSQTGTVNTEAFF. CDR3 nucleotide sequence: TGTGCCAGCAGCCAAACCGGGACAGTGAACACTGAAGCTTTCTTT.

The J gene is TRBJ2-5, the V gene TRBV7-2, with no clear D. The CDR3 loop spans 14 amino acids. The germline gives CDR1 SGHTA, CDR2 FQGNSA. The V gene lost 4 bases and the J gene lost 1 base, with 10 bases spanning the gap. For the CDR3, the DNA is TGTGCCAGCAGCTCCAGCTGGGGCCAAGAGACCCAGTACTTC. Its protein is CASSSSWGQETQYF. Looking up the rest from reference TRBV7-2 and TRBJ2-5 gives the full variable domain: GAGVSQSPSNKVTEKGKDVELRCDPISGHTALYWYRQSLGQGLEFLIYFQGNSAPDKSGLPSDRFSAERTGGSVSTLTIQRTQQEDSAVYLCASSSSWGQETQYFGPGTRLLVL.

This clonotype showed up just a few times. This chain joins TRBV3-1 and TRBJ2-1, with 8 bases identical to TRBD2. The CDR3 runs to 13 residues. The trim removed 2 bases at V and 8 bases at J, leaving 2 bases unmatched. CDR1 and CDR2 from the germline V gene are LGHDT and YNNKEL (reference sequence). The CDR3 protein is CASSQLTSDEQFF. The DNA for the CDR3 is TGTGCCAGCAGCCAATTGACTAGCGATGAGCAGTTCTTC.

This clonotype has more than one count but fewer than ten. The rearrangement uses TRBV29-1 and TRBJ2-7, with a tentative D call TRBD1 (5 bases). CDR1 SQVTM and CDR2 ANQGSEA come from the germline V gene. The V end lost 7 bases, the J end lost 6 bases, and 13 bases lay between the germline ends. The CDR3 consists of 11 residues. CDR3 nucleotide sequence: TGCAGCGCACGGCAGGGAACCGAGCAGTACTTC. It is translated as CSARQGTEQYF.

The rearrangement links TRBV20-1 to TRBJ2-7; tentatively, D is TRBD1 or TRBD2 (6 bases each). V was clipped by 7 bases and J by 4 bases, with 14 bases between them. The CDR3 covers 12 residues. CDR1 DFQATT and CDR2 SNEGSKA come from the germline V gene (reference sequence). In nucleotides, the CDR3 is TGCAGTGTCGCCCGGGGGCGGTACGAGCAGTACTTC. Amino acids: CSVARGRYEQYF.

The CDR3 coding sequence is TGTGCCAGCATCATGGTGGGGGAGGAAAAACTGTTTTTT. It is translated as CASIMVGEEKLFF. V is TRBV6-5 and J is TRBJ1-4, with D possibly being TRBD1 (5 bases). The ends were cut back, 7 bases at V and 8 bases at J, with 14 bases in the middle. The CDR3 consists of 13 residues. Germline CDR1 and CDR2: MNHEY and SVGAGI.

The V and J genes are TRBV2 and TRBJ1-6, with D perhaps TRBD1 (5 bases). The V gene's germline CDR1 is SNHLY and CDR2 FYNNEI. The CDR3 is made up of 14 amino acids. Between the trimmed V and J ends, which lost 7 bases and 6 bases, there was a span of 13 bases. CDR3 sequence reads: CASTGTGPNSPLHF. CDR3 nucleotide sequence: TGTGCCAGCACAGGGACGGGCCCTAATTCACCCCTCCACTTT.

The chain joins TRBV9 to TRBJ2-3; D might be TRBD2 (5 bases). The CDR3 has 14 amino acids. The germline V gene has CDR1 SGDLS and CDR2 YYNGEE. V lost 3 bases and J 4 bases, leaving 12 bases between the germline ends. CDR3 in DNA: TGTGCCAGCAGCGCGCAGTACGGGGCAGATACGCAGTATTTT. Amino acids: CASSAQYGADTQYF. Looking up the rest from reference TRBV9 and TRBJ2-3 gives the full variable domain: DSGVTQTPKHLITATGQRVTLRCSPRSGDLSVYWYQQSLDQGLQFLIQYYNGEERAKGNILERFSAQQFPDLHSELNLSSLELGDSALYFCASSAQYGADTQYFGPGTRLTVL.

The chain carries TRBV19 and TRBJ2-5; D gene ambiguous. The CDR3 sequence is 15 residues long. Germline CDR1 reads LNHDA; CDR2 reads SQIVND (reference sequence). V lost 3 bases to trimming and J lost 4 bases, with 15 bases between them. DNA for the CDR3: TGTGCCAGTAGTATCTCGTCCATAGGTGGAGAGACCCAGTACTTC. It is translated as CASSISSIGGETQYF.

The chain links TRBV6-1 to TRBJ2-1; D ambiguous. The CDR3 covers 12 residues. V was pared by 0 bases and J by 11 bases, with 8 bases between. CDR1 MNHNS and CDR2 SASEGT come from the germline V gene. The CDR3 region is CASSEAGEQQFF. In DNA form, the CDR3 reads TGTGCCAGCAGTGAAGCTGGCGAGCAGCAGTTCTTC.

This clonotype appeared many times. This sequence joins TRBV4-1 and TRBJ2-7, with D perhaps TRBD1 (5 bases). The germline CDR1 and CDR2 sequences are MGHRA and YSYEKL. This CDR3 is built from 16 residues. Trimming shortened V by 0 bases and J by 0 bases, and 12 bases separated the two germline ends. Here the CDR3 reads CASSQEIRTSSYEQYF. Written as DNA, the CDR3 is TGCGCCAGCAGCCAAGAAATCCGGACAAGCTCCTACGAGCAGTACTTC.

This clonotype was counted ten times or more. The V and J genes are TRBV20-1 and TRBJ2-1, with D unresolved. CDR3 length: 15 amino acids. CDR1 and CDR2 from the germline V gene are DFQATT and SNEGSKA (reference sequence). The germline V and J ends were trimmed by 5 bases and 0 bases, with 14 bases remaining between them. CDR3 nucleotides: TGCAGTGCTGGCCTGCTAGTCACCTCCTACAATGAGCAGTTCTTC. It codes for CSAGLLVTSYNEQFF.

At least ten counts were recorded for this clonotype. The genes are TRBV2 and TRBJ1-1; possibly TRBD1 for D (5 bases). V lost 3 bases to trimming and J lost 0 bases, with 20 bases between them. CDR1 is SNHLY and CDR2 is FYNNEI in the germline V gene. The CDR3 spans 18 residues. This CDR3 is CASSDAGTPIPLNTEAFF. The CDR3 coding sequence is TGTGCCAGCAGTGACGCCGGGACCCCCATCCCCTTGAACACTGAAGCTTTCTTT.

The chain employs TRBV29-1 and TRBJ2-7; 10 bases agree with TRBD1. This CDR3 has 11 residues. Germline assignment: CDR1 SQVTM and CDR2 ANQGSEA. V was clipped by 7 bases and J by 5 bases; unmatched bases: 2. The CDR3 reads CSGQGADEQYF. The CDR3 region has the DNA TGCAGCGGACAGGGGGCGGACGAGCAGTACTTC.

This clonotype came up a few times. This chain connects TRBV10-3 to TRBJ1-2; tentatively, D is TRBD1 (5 bases). The CDR3 is 14 residues long. The V end lost 3 bases, the J end lost 2 bases, and 10 bases lay between the germline ends. Germline V gene lookup returns CDR1 ENHRY and CDR2 SYGVKD. The CDR3 region is CAISERGTNYGYTF. CDR3 bases: TGTGCCATCAGTGAAAGGGGTACGAACTATGGCTACACCTTC.

Ten or more counts support this clonotype. The rearrangement joins TRBV9 to TRBJ2-7; either TRBD1 or TRBD2 may fit D (5 bases each). The CDR3 contains 16 residues. Germline V gene sequence: CDR1 SGDLS, CDR2 YYNGEE. V was shortened by 4 bases and J by 1 base, with 18 bases between the two germline ends. As DNA, the CDR3 is TGTGCCAGCAGCCCAGTAGGATTAGGGGAGTCCTACGAGCAGTACTTC. Translation gives CASSPVGLGESYEQYF.

This clonotype has at least ten counts. The CDR3 here is CASSSGGGDEKLFF. DNA for the CDR3: TGTGCCAGCAGCTCGGGGGGGGGAGATGAAAAACTGTTTTTT. The V gene is TRBV9, the J gene TRBJ1-4; the D gene is possibly TRBD1 (5 bases). Germline V gene sequence: CDR1 SGDLS, CDR2 YYNGEE. The CDR3 runs to 14 residues. V was shortened by 4 bases and J by 6 bases, with 13 bases between the two germline ends.